This TCR beta chain was sequenced during a study of T-cell memory formation after mild COVID-19. Notes on this clonotype: Lacking the conserved final phenylalanine or tryptophan, this CDR3 likely reflects a read error.

TCRdb ran MiXCR on the 5' RACE reads and lists one entry per CDR3 protein. The table includes almost 45,000 distinct CDR3 sequences, over 6.5% detected once. The TCR was taken from an adult who had mild COVID-19 (a few samples of this study predate the infection). Cell type and time point are not known. The specimen was PBMCs or a T cell subset sorted from them (not recorded which).

The CDR3 coding sequence is TGCAGTGCTACCCAATCAGCGGGGGCCTACGAGCAGTACTTA. Translation: CSATQSAGAYEQYL. The rearrangement joins TRBV20-1 to TRBJ2-7, with 8 nucleotides matching TRBD2. The junction had 7 bases not matched to a gene; V was cut back by 4 bases and J by 2 bases. Germline V gene sequence: CDR1 DFQATT, CDR2 SNEGSKA (reference sequence). This CDR3 is 14 amino acids long.